These 10 T cell receptor beta chains were sequenced from one sample in a study of shared clonotypes between healthy human individuals (dated by TCRdb to the early 2020s). Library generation was performed with the immunoSEQ multiplex PCR assay. Held by TCRdb, this immuneACCESS table contains in-frame sequences only and omits some clones. Under half of the omission traces to an unresolved V gene where checked; the cause of the rest is unknown. The sample records roughly 2,300,000 clones, 85% to 95% of which are singletons. Approximately 0.39% of the sample comes from the top ten. Source material: naive CD4+ T cells from PBMCs. The sample's cell subset or site label, decoded: CD45RA+ positively selected. These receptors came from a man aged 18 to 35 in good health. Some clones in this sample may be carry-over from other donors' samples.

About this clone itself: Other DNA variants within this sample encode the same CDR3. The chain uses TRBV9 and TRBJ1-4; D remains ambiguous. The ends were cut back, 2 bases at V and 0 bases at J, with 8 bases in the middle. The germline CDR1 and CDR2 sequences are SGDLS and YYNGEE. This CDR3 region has 15 residues. The CDR3 sequence is CASSVDGSTNEKLFF. The CDR3 nucleotides read TGTGCCAGCAGCGTTGACGGATCAACTAATGAAAAACTGTTTTTT.

Comments on this clone: Other DNA variants within this sample encode the same CDR3. The chain links TRBV18 to TRBJ1-1, with D possibly being TRBD1 (6 bases). Per the germline V gene, CDR1 is KGHSH and CDR2 is LQKENI. Trimming cost V 4 bases and J 0 bases, with 9 bases left between them. CDR3 length equals 14 residues. In nucleotides, the CDR3 is TGTGCCAGCTCACAGACAGGTATGAACACTGAAGCTTTCTTT. Amino acids: CASSQTGMNTEAFF.

This rearrangement joins TRBV21-1 to TRBJ2-5; the listed D gene, TRBD2, was not tested against the DNA. TRBV21-1 is listed as a pseudogene. This CDR3 is 17 amino acids long. The CDR3 region has the DNA TGTGCCAGCAGCTCCCCAAACGCAGCGGGAGGTCTAGAGACCCAGTACTTC. Translating it yields CASSSPNAAGGLETQYF.

The chain recombines TRBV6-6 with TRBJ1-1; the match to TRBD1 covers 11 bases. Germline lookup yields CDR1 MNHNY and CDR2 SVGAGI (reference sequence). CDR3 size: 15 residues. V shed 5 bases, J shed 8 bases, and the junction held 10 bases outside the gene matches. The CDR3 is CASSNRRTGGDEAFF. The CDR3 DNA reads as TGTGCCAGCAGTAACCGGAGGACAGGGGGCGACGAAGCTTTCTTT.

The chain combines TRBV18 with TRBJ1-2, with D unclear. The germline gives CDR1 KGHSH, CDR2 LQKENI. This CDR3 has 14 amino acids. V dropped 2 bases and J dropped 3 bases, with 10 bases sitting between them. The CDR3 nucleotides are TGTGCCAGCTCACCAGGCGGGAGAGACTATGGCTACACCTTC. Translation gives CASSPGGRDYGYTF.

Concerning this clone: The sample has other DNA sequences that encode this CDR3 too. The genes are TRBV5-1 and TRBJ2-1, with unresolved D. The germline gives CDR1 SGHRS, CDR2 YFSETQ. The CDR3 is 13 residues long. V was clipped by 0 bases and J by 5 bases, with 6 bases between them. The DNA of the CDR3 is TGCGCCAGCAGCTTGGGTTTGGACAATGAGCAGTTCTTC. Its protein product is CASSLGLDNEQFF.

The V call is TRBV5-1, the J call TRBJ2-3; D perhaps matches TRBD1 (6 bases). Germline V CDR1 and CDR2: SGHRS, YFSETQ. V was pared by 0 bases and J by 0 bases, with 11 bases between. CDR3 length equals 16 residues. The CDR3 region is CASSLVWDTSTDTQYF. CDR3 nucleotides: TGCGCCAGCAGCTTGGTTTGGGACACCAGCACAGATACGCAGTATTTT.

As to this clone: The identical CDR3 is also encoded by other nucleotide sequences in the sample. The chain joins TRBV7-9 to TRBJ2-1, with 10 nucleotides matching TRBD2. There are 13 residues in the CDR3. The trim removed 1 base at V and 10 bases at J, leaving 1 base unmatched. Germline V gene sequence: CDR1 SEHNR, CDR2 FQNEAQ (reference sequence). CDR3 in DNA: TGTGCCAGCAGCTTAGAACTAGCGGGAGAGCAGTTCTTC. Protein: CASSLELAGEQFF.

As regards this clone: The sample holds other DNA sequences that translate to the same CDR3. The J gene is TRBJ2-7, the V gene TRBV7-2; 10 bases align to TRBD2. V shed 4 bases and J 2 bases; nucleotides not matched to a gene: 2. There are 14 residues in the CDR3. From germline, CDR1 is SGHTA and CDR2 FQGNSA. The CDR3 sequence: CASSSLAGPYEQYF. CDR3 nucleotides: TGTGCCAGCAGCTCACTAGCGGGGCCCTACGAGCAGTACTTC.

The chain joins TRBV9 to TRBJ1-1, with TRBD1 matching over 12 bases. Losses at the gene ends were 3 bases for V and 6 bases for J; bases not matched to a gene: 3. The CDR3 length is 14 residues. Per the germline V gene, CDR1 is SGDLS and CDR2 is YYNGEE. This chain's CDR3 is CASSGGQGAPEAFF. CDR3 bases: TGTGCCAGCAGCGGGGGACAGGGGGCACCTGAAGCTTTCTTT.